This T cell receptor (beta chain) was sequenced for a study of T cells after yellow fever vaccination. TCRdb called the 5' RACE reads again in MiXCR, with one record for every CDR3 protein. The table records hundreds of thousands of distinct CDR3 sequences, 21% of them present only once. The germline V gene has CDR1 DFQATT and CDR2 SNEGSKA (reference sequence). The CDR3 loop spans 14 amino acids. The V end lost 2 bases, the J end lost 7 bases, and 14 bases lay between the germline ends. Study outcomes and limitations: Booster samples showed a return of most primary-vaccination clones (under 98% CD4, 88% CD8).

There are a few counts of this clonotype. Its specificity is not known. Sequenced material: PBMCs, taken 21 days after the first yellow fever vaccination. The rearrangement joins TRBV20-1 to TRBJ1-4; the D gene is possibly TRBD1 (5 bases). The source is a young man who received the YFV17D yellow fever vaccine. The CDR3 nucleotides are TGCAGTGCTAGAACATCGGGGGACGGTGAAAAACTGTTTTTT. Protein: CSARTSGDGEKLFF.